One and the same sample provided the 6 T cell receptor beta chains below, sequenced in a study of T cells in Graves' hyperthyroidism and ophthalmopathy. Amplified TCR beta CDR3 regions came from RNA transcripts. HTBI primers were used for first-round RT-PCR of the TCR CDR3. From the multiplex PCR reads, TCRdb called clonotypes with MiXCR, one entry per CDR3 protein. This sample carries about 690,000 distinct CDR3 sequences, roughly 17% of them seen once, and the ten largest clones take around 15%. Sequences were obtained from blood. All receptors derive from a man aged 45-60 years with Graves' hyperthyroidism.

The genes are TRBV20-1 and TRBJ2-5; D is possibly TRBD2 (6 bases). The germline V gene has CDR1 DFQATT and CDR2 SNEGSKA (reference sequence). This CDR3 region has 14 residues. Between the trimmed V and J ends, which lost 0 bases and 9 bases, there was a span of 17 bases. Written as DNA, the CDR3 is TGCAGTGCTAGAGATCTTTCGAAGTTAGCGGCCCAGTACTTC. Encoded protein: CSARDLSKLAAQYF.

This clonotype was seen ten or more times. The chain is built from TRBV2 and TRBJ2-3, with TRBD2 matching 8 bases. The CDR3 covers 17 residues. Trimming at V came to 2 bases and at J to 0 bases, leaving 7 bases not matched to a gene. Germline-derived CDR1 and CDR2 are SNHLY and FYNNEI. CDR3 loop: CASSERATSASTDTQYF. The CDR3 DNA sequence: TGTGCCAGCAGTGAACGGGCGACTAGCGCGAGCACAGATACGCAGTATTTT.

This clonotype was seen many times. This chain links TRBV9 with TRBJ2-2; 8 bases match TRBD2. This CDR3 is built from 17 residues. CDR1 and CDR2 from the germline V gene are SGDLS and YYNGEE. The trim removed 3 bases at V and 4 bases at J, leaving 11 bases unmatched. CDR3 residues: CASSGKGGLEVTGELFF. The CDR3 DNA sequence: TGTGCCAGCAGCGGAAAGGGGGGACTAGAGGTCACCGGGGAGCTGTTTTTT.

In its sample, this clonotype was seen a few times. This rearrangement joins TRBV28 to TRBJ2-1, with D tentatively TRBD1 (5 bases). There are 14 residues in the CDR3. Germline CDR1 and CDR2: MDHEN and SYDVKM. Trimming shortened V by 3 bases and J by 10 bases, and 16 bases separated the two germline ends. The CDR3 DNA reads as TGTGCCAGCAGTTTCGGAGCAGGGTTGGGCGAGCAGTTCTTC. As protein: CASSFGAGLGEQFF.

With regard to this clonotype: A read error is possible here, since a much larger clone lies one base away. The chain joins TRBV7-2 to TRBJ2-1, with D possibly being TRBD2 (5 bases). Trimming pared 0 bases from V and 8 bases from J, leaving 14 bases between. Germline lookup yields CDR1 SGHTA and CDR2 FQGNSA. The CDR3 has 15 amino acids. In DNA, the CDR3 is TGTGCCAGCAGCTTAGCGGCAGCGCTGAGGGATGAGCAGTTCTTC. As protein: CASSLAAALRDEQFF.

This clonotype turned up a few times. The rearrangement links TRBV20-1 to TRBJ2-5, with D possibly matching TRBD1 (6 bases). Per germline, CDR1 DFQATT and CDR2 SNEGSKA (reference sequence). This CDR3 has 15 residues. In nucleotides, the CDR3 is TGCAGACCCTCCCAGGGCTGGGGGCATCAAGAGACCCAGTACTTC. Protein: CRPSQGWGHQETQYF.